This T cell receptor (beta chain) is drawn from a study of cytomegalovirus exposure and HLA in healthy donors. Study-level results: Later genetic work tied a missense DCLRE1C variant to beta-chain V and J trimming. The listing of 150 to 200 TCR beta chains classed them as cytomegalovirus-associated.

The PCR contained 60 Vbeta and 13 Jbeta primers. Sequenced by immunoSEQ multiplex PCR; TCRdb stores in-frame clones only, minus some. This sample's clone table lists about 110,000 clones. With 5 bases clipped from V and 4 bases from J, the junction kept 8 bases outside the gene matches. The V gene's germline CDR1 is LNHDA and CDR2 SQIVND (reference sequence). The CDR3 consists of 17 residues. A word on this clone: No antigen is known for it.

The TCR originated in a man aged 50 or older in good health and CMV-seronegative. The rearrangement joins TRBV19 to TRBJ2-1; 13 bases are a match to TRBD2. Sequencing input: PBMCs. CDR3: CASSQKTSGGTYNEQFF. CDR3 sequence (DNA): TGTGCCAGTAGTCAAAAGACTAGCGGGGGGACTTACAATGAGCAGTTCTTC.